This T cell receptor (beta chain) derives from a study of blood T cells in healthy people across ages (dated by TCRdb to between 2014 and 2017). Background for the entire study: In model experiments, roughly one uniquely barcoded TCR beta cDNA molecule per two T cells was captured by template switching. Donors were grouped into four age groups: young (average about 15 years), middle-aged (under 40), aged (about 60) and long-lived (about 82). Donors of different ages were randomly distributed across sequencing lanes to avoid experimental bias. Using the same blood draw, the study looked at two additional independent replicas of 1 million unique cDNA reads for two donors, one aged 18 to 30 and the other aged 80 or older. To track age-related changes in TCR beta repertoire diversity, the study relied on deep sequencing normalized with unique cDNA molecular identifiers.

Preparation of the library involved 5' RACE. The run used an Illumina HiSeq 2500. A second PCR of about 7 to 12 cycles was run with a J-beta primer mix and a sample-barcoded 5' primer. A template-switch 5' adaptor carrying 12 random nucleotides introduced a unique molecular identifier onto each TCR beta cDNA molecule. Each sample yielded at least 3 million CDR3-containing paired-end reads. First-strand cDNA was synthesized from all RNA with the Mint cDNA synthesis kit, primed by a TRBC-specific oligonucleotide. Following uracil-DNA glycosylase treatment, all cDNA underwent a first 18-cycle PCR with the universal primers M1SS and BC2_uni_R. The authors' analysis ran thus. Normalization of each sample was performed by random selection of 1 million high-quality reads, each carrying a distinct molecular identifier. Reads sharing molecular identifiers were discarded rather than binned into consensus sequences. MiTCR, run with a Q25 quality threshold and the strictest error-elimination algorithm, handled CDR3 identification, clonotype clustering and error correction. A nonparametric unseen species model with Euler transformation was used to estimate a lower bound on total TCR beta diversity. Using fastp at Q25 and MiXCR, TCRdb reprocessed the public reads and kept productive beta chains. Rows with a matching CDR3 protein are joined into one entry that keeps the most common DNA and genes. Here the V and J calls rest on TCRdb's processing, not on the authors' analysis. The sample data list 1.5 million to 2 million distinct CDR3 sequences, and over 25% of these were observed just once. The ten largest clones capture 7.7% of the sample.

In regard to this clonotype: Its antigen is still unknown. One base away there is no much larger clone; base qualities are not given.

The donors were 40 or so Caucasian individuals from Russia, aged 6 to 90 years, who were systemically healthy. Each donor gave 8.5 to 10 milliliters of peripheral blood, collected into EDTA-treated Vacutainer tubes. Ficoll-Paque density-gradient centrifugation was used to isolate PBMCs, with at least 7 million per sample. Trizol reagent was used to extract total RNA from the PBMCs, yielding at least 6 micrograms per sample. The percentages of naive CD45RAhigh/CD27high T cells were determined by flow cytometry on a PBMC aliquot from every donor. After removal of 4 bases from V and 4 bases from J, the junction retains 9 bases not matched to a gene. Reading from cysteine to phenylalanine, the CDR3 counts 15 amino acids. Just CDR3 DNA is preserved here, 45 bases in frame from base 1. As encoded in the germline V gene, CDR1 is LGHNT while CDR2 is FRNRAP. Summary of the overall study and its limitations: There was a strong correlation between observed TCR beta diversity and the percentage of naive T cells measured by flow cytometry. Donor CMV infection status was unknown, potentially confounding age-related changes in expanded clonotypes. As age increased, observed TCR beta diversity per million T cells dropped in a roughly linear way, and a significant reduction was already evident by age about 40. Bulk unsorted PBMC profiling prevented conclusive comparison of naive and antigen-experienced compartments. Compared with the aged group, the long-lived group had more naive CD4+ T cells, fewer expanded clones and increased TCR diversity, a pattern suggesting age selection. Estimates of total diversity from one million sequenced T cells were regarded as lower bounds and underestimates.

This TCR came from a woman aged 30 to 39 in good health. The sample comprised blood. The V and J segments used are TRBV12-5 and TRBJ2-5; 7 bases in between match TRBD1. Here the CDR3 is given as CASGYPRQGGETQYF. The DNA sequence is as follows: TGTGCTAGTGGTTACCCTCGACAGGGTGGAGAGACCCAGTACTTC. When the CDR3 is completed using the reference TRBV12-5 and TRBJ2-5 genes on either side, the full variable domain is DARVTQTPRHKVTEMGQEVTMRCQPILGHNTVFWYRQTMMQGLELLAYFRNRAPLDDSGMPKDRFSAEMPDATLATLKIQPSEPRDSAVYFCASGYPRQGGETQYFGPGTRLLVL.